The 20 T cell receptor beta chains below all came from one sample that was sequenced in a study of shared clonotypes between healthy human individuals. The naive CD8 population came from CD45RO-negative cells selected for CCR7, without terminally differentiated effector memory CD45RA+ cells. Sequencing used immunoSEQ multiplex PCR; TCRdb keeps in-frame clones, though not all of them. The data show around 2,000,000 clones, about 95% seen once. Sequenced material: naive CD8+ T cells sorted from blood. Receptors originate from a man aged 18 to 35 in good health.

The rearrangement joins TRBV6-1 to TRBJ2-7, with D possibly being TRBD2 (5 bases). V gave up 8 bases and J gave up 4 bases, with 15 bases separating them. Germline lookup yields CDR1 MNHNS and CDR2 SASEGT. The CDR3 has 13 residues. CDR3 DNA sequence: TGTGCCAGCGGCCCCGACCCGGGGTACGAGCAGTACTTC. Translated, it gives CASGPDPGYEQYF.

The chain combines TRBV9 with TRBJ1-3; the D is unclear. Germline V gene data show CDR1 as SGDLS and CDR2 as YYNGEE. V was cut by 0 bases and J by 1 base, with 11 bases left in between. The CDR3 extends over 16 amino acids. CDR3 sequence reads: CASSVVSGWSGNTIYF. The CDR3 DNA follows: TGTGCCAGCAGCGTAGTATCAGGTTGGTCTGGAAACACCATATATTTT.

This clone came up once. CDR3 coding DNA: TGCGCCAGCAGTTGGAGCGCAGATACGCAGTATTTT. Its protein is CASSWSADTQYF. This chain connects TRBV10-2 to TRBJ2-3; D ambiguous. The V end was cut by 5 bases, the J end by 4 bases, with 7 bases between. CDR3 length: 12 amino acids. Germline values: CDR1 WSHSY, CDR2 SAAADI.

The chain is built from TRBV27 and TRBJ2-2; TRBD2 matches 12 bases. Per germline, CDR1 MNHEY and CDR2 SMNVEV (reference sequence). This CDR3 has 17 amino acids. Trimming at V came to 2 bases and at J to 2 bases, leaving 3 bases not matched to a gene. CDR3 loop: CASSLASGRANTGELFF. The CDR3 DNA reads as TGTGCCAGCAGTTTAGCTAGCGGGAGGGCCAACACCGGGGAGCTGTTTTTT.

The gene calls are TRBV5-1 and TRBJ1-5; 7 bases map to TRBD1. In germline, CDR1 is SGHRS, CDR2 YFSETQ. V was clipped by 4 bases and J by 7 bases; unmatched bases: 14. The CDR3 spans 16 residues. The CDR3 here is CASSPPDRAGRQPQHF. Written as DNA, the CDR3 is TGCGCCAGCAGCCCCCCCGACAGGGCGGGGAGACAGCCCCAGCATTTT.

This chain links TRBV2 with TRBJ2-7, with TRBD2 matching over 7 bases. Trimming at V came to 4 bases and at J to 4 bases, leaving 16 bases not matched to a gene. Germline V gene sequence: CDR1 SNHLY, CDR2 FYNNEI. CDR3 length: 17 residues. CDR3 in DNA: TGTGCCAGCAGTGCACAAGGACTAGGCGGGAGTACTTACGAGCAGTACTTC. Amino acids: CASSAQGLGGSTYEQYF.

The V and J genes are TRBV6-6 and TRBJ1-1; 7 bases match TRBD1. Germline loops: CDR1 MNHNY, CDR2 SVGAGI (reference sequence). V lost 5 bases to trimming and J lost 3 bases; unmatched junction nucleotides: 6. The CDR3 sequence is 14 residues long. CDR3 residues: CASSTGVIDTEAFF. DNA for the CDR3: TGTGCCAGCAGTACAGGGGTAATCGACACTGAAGCTTTCTTT.

The J gene is TRBJ1-3, the V gene TRBV7-9; D uncertain. Germline V CDR1 and CDR2: SEHNR, FQNEAQ (reference sequence). V was cut by 6 bases and J by 0 bases, with 12 bases left in between. The CDR3 runs to 15 residues. The CDR3 here is CASSPDISSGNTIYF. The CDR3 nucleotides are TGTGCCAGCAGTCCCGACATCTCCTCTGGAAACACCATATATTTT.

This chain uses TRBV6-6 with TRBJ1-1, with a weak D call TRBD1 (5 bases). Trimming took off 6 bases at V and 6 bases at J, with 14 bases between the two ends. There are 13 residues in the CDR3. Germline CDR1 MNHNY, CDR2 SVGAGI (reference sequence). The CDR3: CASSRDDGAEAFF. The CDR3 nucleotides read TGTGCCAGCAGCCGGGACGACGGGGCTGAAGCTTTCTTT.

CDR3 bases: TGTGCCAGCAGCTTACCCGGTGGGACATACACCGGGGAGCTGTTTTTT. Its protein product is CASSLPGGTYTGELFF. The chain uses TRBV5-6 and TRBJ2-2; D is possibly TRBD1 (6 bases). Trimming left V 2 bases short and J 3 bases short, with 14 bases between. Germline CDR1 reads SGHDT; CDR2 reads YYEEEE. CDR3 length: 16 residues.

This rearrangement joins TRBV6-1 to TRBJ2-3, with TRBD2 matching 8 bases. Germline assignment: CDR1 MNHNS and CDR2 SASEGT. The junction had 9 bases not matched to a gene; V was cut back by 0 bases and J by 4 bases. The length of the CDR3 is 17 residues. Here the CDR3 DNA reads TGTGCCAGCAGTGAAGCACGCGGGACTAGTTGGGCAGATACGCAGTATTTT. Translating gives CASSEARGTSWADTQYF.

The chain is built from TRBV7-8 and TRBJ1-1; maybe TRBD1 (5 bases). The germline V gene encodes CDR1 SGHVS and CDR2 FQNEAQ. The CDR3 runs 13 residues. Trimming left V 6 bases short and J 5 bases short, with 13 bases between. The CDR3 DNA follows: TGTGCCAGCAGACCACCAGAGGGGACTGAAGCTTTCTTT. Its protein is CASRPPEGTEAFF.

The CDR3 DNA sequence: TGTGCCAGTAGTATCTCTGACGTGGGGCATAACACCGGGGAGCTGTTTTTT. It is translated as CASSISDVGHNTGELFF. The chain is built from TRBV19 and TRBJ2-2; D is perhaps TRBD1 (5 bases). Germline-derived CDR1 and CDR2 are LNHDA and SQIVND (reference sequence). V was pared by 3 bases and J by 2 bases, with 16 bases between. CDR3 length equals 17 residues. Combining the CDR3 with reference TRBV19 and TRBJ2-2 gives the whole variable domain DGGITQSPKYLFRKEGQNVTLSCEQNLNHDAMYWYRQDPGQGLRLIYYSQIVNDFQKGDIAEGYSVSREKKESFPLTVTSAQKNPTAFYLCASSISDVGHNTGELFFGEGSRLTVL.

The chain is built from TRBV5-4 and TRBJ1-1; D gene ambiguous. The V gene's germline CDR1 is SGHNT and CDR2 YYREEE (reference sequence). The CDR3 spans 15 residues. The V gene lost 0 bases and the J gene lost 0 bases, with 9 bases spanning the gap. CDR3 protein: CASSLGALMNTEAFF. The CDR3 DNA reads as TGTGCCAGCAGCTTGGGAGCCCTCATGAACACTGAAGCTTTCTTT.

With respect to this clone: Other DNA sequences in the same sample also yield this CDR3. The chain carries TRBV27 and TRBJ2-7; the match to TRBD2 covers 11 bases. Unmatched junction bases numbered 6, after V lost 5 bases and J lost 0 bases. Per the germline V gene, CDR1 is MNHEY and CDR2 is SMNVEV (reference sequence). The CDR3 totals 16 residues. CDR3 nucleotide sequence: TGTGCCAGCAGTCCGAGTAGCGGGAGGGTCTCCTACGAGCAGTACTTC. It codes for CASSPSSGRVSYEQYF.

The CDR3 bases are TGTGCCAGCAGCTTAAAGGGGGCGGGCTTCGGCGAGCAGTACTTC. This encodes CASSLKGAGFGEQYF. V usage is TRBV7-9 and J usage is TRBJ2-7, with 7 bases identical to TRBD1. This CDR3 is 15 amino acids long. With 2 bases clipped from V and 6 bases from J, the junction kept 10 bases outside the gene matches. Germline V gene lookup returns CDR1 SEHNR and CDR2 FQNEAQ (reference sequence).

This sequence joins TRBV13 and TRBJ2-7, with TRBD2 matching over 7 bases. Trimming removed 6 bases from V and 4 bases from J; junction bases left unmatched: 15. The germline CDR1 and CDR2 sequences are PRHDT and FYEKMQ (reference sequence). The CDR3 is 16 amino acids. The CDR3 sequence: CASSFLGGDLGYEQYF. DNA of the CDR3: TGTGCCAGCAGTTTCCTGGGGGGGGACCTAGGTTACGAGCAGTACTTC.

V usage is TRBV6-4 and J usage is TRBJ2-1; D call uncertain. V was pared by 10 bases and J by 9 bases, with 16 bases between. CDR3 size: 12 residues. Germline V gene data show CDR1 as MRHNA and CDR2 as SNTAGT. As DNA, the CDR3 is TGTGCCACCTCGGACCGGTGGGGTGAGCAGTTCTTC. This encodes CATSDRWGEQFF.

The count of this clone is one. This sequence joins TRBV27 and TRBJ2-2, with D possibly TRBD1 on 7 matching bases. Deletions cut 4 bases from V and 4 bases from J, with 16 bases between. The CDR3 extends over 16 amino acids. Looked up from germline, CDR1 is MNHEY and CDR2 is SMNVEV (reference sequence). The CDR3 is CASSYGGGAGTGELFF. The CDR3 DNA sequence: TGTGCCAGCAGTTATGGAGGGGGCGCGGGCACCGGGGAGCTGTTTTTT.

This chain links TRBV4-1 with TRBJ2-2; 11 bases line up with TRBD1. The trim removed 3 bases at V and 4 bases at J, leaving 10 bases unmatched. Germline values: CDR1 MGHRA, CDR2 YSYEKL. This CDR3 comprises 18 residues. This CDR3 reads CASSHPRTGGFGTGELFF. CDR3 nucleotides: TGCGCCAGCAGCCACCCTCGGACAGGGGGCTTTGGCACCGGGGAGCTGTTTTTT.